Presented here are 24 T cell receptor beta chains from one specimen sequenced in a study of blood T cell repertoires in COVID-19 (TCRdb year 2020). The library came from the immunoSEQ multiplex PCR assay. TCRdb's version of the immuneACCESS table is confined to in-frame rearrangements and falls short of the full clone set. An unresolved V gene accounts for under half of the shortfall where checked; the remainder is of unknown origin. This sample lists about 200,000 clones; 80% were detected once. The ten biggest clones cover about 7% of the sample. Sequencing input: peripheral blood. These receptors all stem from a man between 60 and 75 years old with acute or convalescent COVID-19.

This clone was picked up one time. The germline gene is not matched at one end of the junction; a read error may be the cause. The chain carries TRBV19 and TRBJ1-4, with D maybe TRBD1 (5 bases). The CDR3 is 17 residues long. The V gene's germline CDR1 is LNHDA and CDR2 SQIVND (reference sequence). The CDR3 loop is CASSIDWGGTTTEKLFF. In nucleotides, the CDR3 is TGTGCCAGTAGTATAGATTGGGGCGGAACCACTACTGAAAAACTGTTTTTT. Together with reference TRBV19 and TRBJ1-4, the CDR3 gives the full variable domain: DGGITQSPKYLFRKEGQNVTLSCEQNLNHDAMYWYRQDPGQGLRLIYYSQIVNDFQKGDIAEGYSVSREKKESFPLTVTSAQKNPTAFYLCASSIDWGGTTTEKLFFGSGTQLSVL.

The chain employs TRBV3-1 (or the pseudogene TRBV3-2) and TRBJ1-2, with 9 positions matching TRBD1. The CDR3 consists of 15 residues. Germline CDR1 reads LGHDT; CDR2 reads YNNKEL (reference sequence). J gave up 4 bases and V 1 base, and 4 bases lay outside the gene matches. This CDR3 is CASSQVTGQGYGYTF. Here the CDR3 DNA reads TGTGCCAGCAGCCAAGTTACGGGACAGGGCTATGGCTACACCTTC.

With respect to this clone: The junction does not match germline at one end; this may be a read error. The V call is TRBV7-2, the J call TRBJ1-5; D unresolved. From germline, CDR1 is SGHTA and CDR2 FQGNSA. The CDR3 covers 12 residues. This chain's CDR3 is CASSRPNQPQHF. The CDR3 region has the DNA TGTGCCAGCAGCCGCCCTAATCAACCCCAGCATTTT.

V and J are TRBV7-9 and TRBJ1-5, with a tentative D call TRBD1 (5 bases). Deletions cut 5 bases from V and 9 bases from J, with 17 bases between. Germline lookup yields CDR1 SEHNR and CDR2 FQNEAQ (reference sequence). The CDR3 runs 14 residues. The CDR3 DNA is TGTGCCAGCAGCCTAGGGTCTGCAGGGATGCCCCAGCATTTT. Protein sequence: CASSLGSAGMPQHF.

This clone was seen only a few times. The CDR3 DNA sequence: TGTGCCATCAGCGAGGACAGGGGCGGCCTCTCTGGAAACACCATATATTTT. Its translation is CAISEDRGGLSGNTIYF. The V and J genes are TRBV10-3 and TRBJ1-3; 9 nucleotides align to TRBD1. The CDR3 contains 17 residues. Per germline, CDR1 ENHRY and CDR2 SYGVKD. The V gene end was trimmed by 6 bases and the J gene end by 0 bases; junction bases not matched to a gene: 9.

The chain recombines TRBV6-4 with TRBJ2-1; TRBD2 agrees at 8 bases. Per germline, CDR1 MRHNA and CDR2 SNTAGT. Trimming took 5 bases from V and 4 from J; bases not matched to a gene: 4. The CDR3 sequence is 14 residues long. The CDR3 DNA follows: TGTGCCAGCAGTCCCGGGACTAGTTACAATGAGCAGTTCTTC. This encodes CASSPGTSYNEQFF.

As to this clone: One end of the junction does not line up with germline, which may come from a read error. The chain is built from TRBV6-2 or TRBV6-3 and TRBJ2-1; 9 nucleotides agree with TRBD2. Germline CDR1 reads MNHEY; CDR2 reads SVGEGT. The CDR3 covers 12 residues. The CDR3 sequence is CASSTYGTSLLF. Here the CDR3 DNA reads TGTGCCAGCAGTACCTACGGGACTAGCCTTCTCTTC.

This rearrangement joins TRBV6-2 or TRBV6-3 to TRBJ1-1, with 10 bases identical to TRBD1. The J segment lost 6 bases and the V segment lost 2 bases, leaving 6 bases of the junction unmatched. There are 15 residues in the CDR3. CDR1 MNHEY and CDR2 SVGEGT come from the germline V gene. CDR3 in DNA: TGTGCCAGCAGTTACGGACCGGACAGGGGGGCTGAAGCTTTCTTT. Amino acid sequence: CASSYGPDRGAEAFF.

This chain connects TRBV4-1 to TRBJ1-2; 10 bases agree with TRBD1. V trimming: 1 base; J trimming: 1 base; junction bases outside the gene matches: 3. The CDR3 runs to 16 residues. The germline CDR1 and CDR2 sequences are MGHRA and YSYEKL. The CDR3 bases are TGCGCCAGCAGCCAAGGACAGGGGGCGGGTAACTATGGCTACACCTTC. As protein: CASSQGQGAGNYGYTF.

The chain joins TRBV15 to TRBJ1-2, with D possibly matching TRBD1 (6 bases). Germline CDR1 reads LNHNV; CDR2 reads YYDKDF (reference sequence). The CDR3 sequence is 14 residues long. Deletions cut 1 base from V and 6 bases from J, with 12 bases between. The CDR3 nucleotides read TGTGCCACCAGCAGAGGTTCGGCAGGGGATGGCTACACCTTC. Its translation is CATSRGSAGDGYTF. Variable domain in full (rest from reference TRBV15 and TRBJ1-2): DAMVIQNPRYQVTQFGKPVTLSCSQTLNHNVMYWYQQKSSQAPKLLFHYYDKDFNNEADTPDNFQSRRPNTSFCFLDIRSPGLGDTAMYLCATSRGSAGDGYTFGSGTRLTVV.

This clone has just a few counts. This sequence joins TRBV18 and TRBJ2-5, with 9 bases matching TRBD1. Trimming cost V 3 bases and J 5 bases; bases outside gene matches: 7. Germline values: CDR1 KGHSH, CDR2 LQKENI. This CDR3 is built from 15 residues. The CDR3 DNA sequence: TGTGCCAGCTCACCTCCCGGGACAGGGTCGGAGACCCAGTACTTC. The encoded protein is CASSPPGTGSETQYF. Looking up the rest from reference TRBV18 and TRBJ2-5 gives the full variable domain: NAGVMQNPRHLVRRRGQEARLRCSPMKGHSHVYWYRQLPEEGLKFMVYLQKENIIDESGMPKERFSAEFPKEGPSILRIQQVVRGDSAAYFCASSPPGTGSETQYFGPGTRLLVL.

This clone appeared a single time. This chain joins TRBV7-2 and TRBJ2-3, with 13 bases identical to TRBD2. V lost 0 bases and J lost 7; bases outside the gene matches: 4. Germline CDR1 and CDR2: SGHTA and FQGNSA. The CDR3 covers 16 residues. The CDR3 nucleotides read TGTGCCAGCAGCTTAGCGCGACTAGCGGGGGGCTATACGCAGTATTTT. Amino acids: CASSLARLAGGYTQYF. Looking up the rest from reference TRBV7-2 and TRBJ2-3 gives the full variable domain: GAGVSQSPSNKVTEKGKDVELRCDPISGHTALYWYRQSLGQGLEFLIYFQGNSAPDKSGLPSDRFSAERTGGSVSTLTIQRTQQEDSAVYLCASSLARLAGGYTQYFGPGTRLTVL.

The gene calls are TRBV7-9 and TRBJ2-1, with D perhaps TRBD2 (6 bases). V was trimmed by 1 base and J by 9 bases, leaving 19 bases between them. Germline V gene sequence: CDR1 SEHNR, CDR2 FQNEAQ (reference sequence). The length of the CDR3 is 16 residues. CDR3 amino acids: CASSLVGVGGVGEQFF. CDR3 bases: TGTGCCAGCAGCTTAGTAGGGGTCGGCGGGGTTGGTGAGCAGTTCTTC.

The genes are TRBV5-6 and TRBJ2-7; D possibly corresponds to TRBD1 (5 bases). V lost 0 bases and J 1 base, leaving 17 bases between the germline ends. CDR3 length: 17 residues. Germline CDR1 is SGHDT and CDR2 is YYEEEE. The CDR3 DNA sequence: TGTGCCAGCAGCTTGGGGGGCGGTTGGACAACTTCCTACGAGCAGTACTTC. Translating gives CASSLGGGWTTSYEQYF. The full variable domain, rest sourced from reference TRBV5-6 and TRBJ2-7, is DAGVTQSPTHLIKTRGQQVTLRCSPKSGHDTVSWYQQALGQGPQFIFQYYEEEERQRGNFPDRFSGHQFPNYSSELNVNALLLGDSALYLCASSLGGGWTTSYEQYFGPGTRLTVT.

The chain couples TRBV2 to TRBJ2-5; D is possibly TRBD2 (6 bases). The CDR3 length is 15 residues. Germline V gives CDR1 SNHLY, CDR2 FYNNEI. Deletions cut 4 bases from V and 0 bases from J, with 12 bases between. CDR3 sequence: CASSVNRGYQETQYF. The CDR3 DNA sequence: TGTGCCAGCAGTGTCAATCGGGGGTACCAAGAGACCCAGTACTTC.

The chain couples TRBV7-2 to TRBJ2-2; TRBD2 matches at 12 bases. Germline V lookup: CDR1 SGHTA, CDR2 FQGNSA. Trimming took 4 bases from V and 14 from J; bases not matched to a gene: 5. This CDR3 is 13 amino acids long. The DNA of the CDR3 is TGTGCCAGCAGCTCCGGGACTAGCGGGCAACTGTTTTTT. Protein: CASSSGTSGQLFF.

The V gene is TRBV6-5, the J gene TRBJ2-7; the D gene is possibly TRBD2 (6 bases). In germline, CDR1 is MNHEY, CDR2 SVGAGI. Between the trimmed V and J ends, which lost 5 bases and 0 bases, there was a span of 14 bases. The CDR3 extends over 15 amino acids. CDR3: CASSRRRESSYEQYF. The CDR3, as DNA: TGTGCCAGCAGTAGGCGACGGGAGAGCTCCTACGAGCAGTACTTC.

The chain couples TRBV24-1 to TRBJ2-1; a weak D match, TRBD2 (6 bases). Germline V gene data show CDR1 as KGHDR and CDR2 as SFDVKD. With 3 bases removed from V and 8 bases from J, the gap between germline ends came to 7 bases. The CDR3 totals 12 residues. In nucleotides, the CDR3 is TGTGCCACCAGTGATGCGGGATATGAGCAGTTCTTC. This gives the protein CATSDAGYEQFF.

This chain links TRBV19 with TRBJ1-5, with TRBD1 matching over 7 bases. The ends lost 2 bases at V and 5 bases at J; junction bases unmatched: 6. The CDR3 totals 15 residues. CDR1 is LNHDA, CDR2 SQIVND, per germline (reference sequence). The CDR3 sequence: CASSIYRGGDQPQHF. The CDR3 region has the DNA TGTGCCAGTAGTATATACAGGGGTGGGGATCAGCCCCAGCATTTT.

CDR3 loop: CASRARELSLHF. The CDR3 bases are TGTGCCAGCAGAGCCAGGGAATTGTCCCTCCACTTT. The V and J genes are TRBV6-5 and TRBJ1-6; maybe TRBD1 (5 bases). Trimming removed 6 bases at V and 14 bases at J, with 14 bases between. This CDR3 has 12 residues. Germline V gives CDR1 MNHEY, CDR2 SVGAGI.

CDR3 amino acids: CASSRGVVGEQFF. The CDR3 region has the DNA TGTGCCAGCAGCCGGGGAGTCGTTGGTGAGCAGTTCTTC. The rearrangement links TRBV11-2 to TRBJ2-1; tentatively, D is TRBD2 (5 bases). The CDR3 runs to 13 residues. CDR1 and CDR2 from the germline V gene are SGHAT and FQNNGV. Trimming pared 5 bases from V and 9 bases from J, leaving 14 bases between.

The chain has TRBV5-6 and TRBJ2-7, with D possibly being TRBD2 (6 bases). The V gene lost 3 bases and the J gene lost 7 bases, with 26 bases spanning the gap. The CDR3 extends over 17 amino acids. Looked up from germline, CDR1 is SGHDT and CDR2 is YYEEEE. The CDR3 nucleotides are TGTGCCAGCAGCTGGGGGGTAGGCGGAACGACGTTAGGAGAGCAGTACTTC. Its translation: CASSWGVGGTTLGEQYF.

The table lists this clone with many counts. Other DNA sequences from this sample encode an identical CDR3 as well. CDR3 in DNA: TGTGCCAGCAGTAACCAGTACACTGAAGCTTTCTTT. This encodes CASSNQYTEAFF. The chain uses TRBV2 and TRBJ1-1; unclear D gene. Trimming cost V 5 bases and J 3 bases, with 7 bases left between them. Germline V CDR1 and CDR2: SNHLY, FYNNEI. The CDR3 contains 12 residues.

This clone was recorded a few times. The chain has TRBV9 and TRBJ1-2; 8 bases are a match to TRBD1. V lost 4 bases, J lost 7 bases, and 9 bases stayed unmatched. The CDR3 is 14 residues long. Per germline, CDR1 SGDLS and CDR2 YYNGEE. This chain's CDR3 is CASSSTGGQTGYTF. The CDR3 DNA sequence: TGTGCCAGCAGCTCCACAGGGGGTCAAACTGGCTACACCTTC.